This entry lists 21 T cell receptor beta chains sequenced from one sample in a study of beta chain features in type 1 diabetes. The entirety of the isolated RNA underwent reverse transcription, so expressed TCRB transcripts were sequenced. The repertoire was sequenced with immunoSEQ multiplex PCR; TCRdb's copy has only in-frame clones and lacks some. This sample has 350,000 to 450,000 clones, with about 15% found just once. Sequencing used naive CD4+ T cells from blood. These receptors all stem from a man aged 30 to 39 in good health.

This clone has only a few counts. V is TRBV29-1 and J is TRBJ2-2, with 7 bases aligning to TRBD1. The V and J ends lost 7 bases and 2 bases, in that order; junction bases with no gene match: 7. This CDR3 has 14 amino acids. CDR1 is SQVTM, CDR2 ANQGSEA, per germline. CDR3 protein: CSAPRDSNTGELFF. The CDR3 nucleotides are TGCAGCGCACCCCGGGACAGTAACACCGGGGAGCTGTTTTTT.

This clone has more than one count but fewer than ten. The V and J genes are TRBV6-6 and TRBJ2-2; 7 bases map to TRBD1. The germline V gene encodes CDR1 MNHNY and CDR2 SVGAGI (reference sequence). This CDR3 spans 14 amino acids. Trimming removed 6 bases from V and 3 bases from J; junction bases left unmatched: 4. The CDR3 DNA reads TGTGCCAGCAGGGGGACAGAGTACACCGGGGAGCTGTTTTTT. It is translated as CASRGTEYTGELFF.

V gene TRBV9 combines with J gene TRBJ2-1, with TRBD2 matching 8 bases. CDR1 and CDR2 (germline): SGDLS, YYNGEE. The CDR3 extends over 16 amino acids. The V segment lost 0 bases and the J segment 4 bases; nucleotides outside the gene matches: 6. CDR3 sequence (DNA): TGTGCCAGCAGCGTAGTACGTACTAGCGGTTACAATGAGCAGTTCTTC. Residues: CASSVVRTSGYNEQFF.

J is TRBJ2-4 and V is TRBV29-1, with a tentative D call TRBD2 (6 bases). Germline-derived CDR1 and CDR2 are SQVTM and ANQGSEA. CDR3 length: 15 residues. The V end was cut by 6 bases, the J end by 0 bases, with 15 bases between. The CDR3 spells CSVLPRGLAKNIQYF. The CDR3 coding sequence is TGCAGCGTCCTCCCACGGGGACTAGCCAAAAACATTCAGTACTTC. The full variable domain, with the rest looked up from reference TRBV29-1 and TRBJ2-4, is SAVISQKPSRDICQRGTSLTIQCQVDSQVTMMFWYRQQPGQSLTLIATANQGSEATYESGFVIDKFPISRPNLTFSTLTVSNMSPEDSSIYLCSVLPRGLAKNIQYFGAGTRLSVL.

The chain recombines TRBV27 with TRBJ2-3, with D perhaps being TRBD1 or TRBD2 (7 bases each). Trimming stripped 11 bases from V and 3 bases from J, with 15 bases between. Germline V gene data show CDR1 as MNHEY and CDR2 as SMNVEV (reference sequence). This CDR3 has 13 amino acids. DNA for the CDR3: TGTGCCTCCAGGGGGGGCGGGACAGATACGCAGTATTTT. Its translation: CASRGGGTDTQYF.

V gene TRBV9 combines with J gene TRBJ2-5; 7 positions agree with TRBD1. Germline V lookup: CDR1 SGDLS, CDR2 YYNGEE. The CDR3 spans 16 residues. Unmatched junction bases numbered 11, after V lost 3 bases and J lost 3 bases. CDR3 amino acids: CASSANSGTVKETQYF. As DNA, the CDR3 is TGTGCCAGCAGCGCAAACTCCGGGACAGTGAAAGAGACCCAGTACTTC.

The chain joins TRBV30 to TRBJ2-1; D is uncertain. Germline CDR1 and CDR2: GTSNPN and SVGIG (reference sequence). CDR3 size: 16 residues. The V end was cut by 0 bases, the J end by 0 bases, with 12 bases between. CDR3 DNA sequence: TGTGCCTGGAGTGTACGAGCGTCGAGCTCCTACAATGAGCAGTTCTTC. This translates into CAWSVRASSSYNEQFF.

This clone was counted only a few times. V and J are TRBV14 and TRBJ2-5, with no clear D. Between the trimmed V and J ends, which lost 4 bases and 4 bases, there was a span of 13 bases. The CDR3 is 14 residues long. The germline CDR1 and CDR2 sequences are SGHDN and FVKESK. CDR3 sequence reads: CASSPRLGRETQYF. CDR3 bases: TGTGCCAGCAGCCCGAGGTTGGGTAGAGAGACCCAGTACTTC.

This clone came up a few times. V and J are TRBV5-4 and TRBJ2-5; 10 bases are a match to TRBD1. This CDR3 comprises 16 residues. V trimming: 2 bases; J trimming: 5 bases; junction bases outside the gene matches: 9. Per the germline V gene, CDR1 is SGHNT and CDR2 is YYREEE (reference sequence). CDR3 region: CASSFGGDRGGETQYF. The CDR3 coding sequence is TGTGCCAGCAGCTTCGGAGGGGACAGGGGAGGCGAGACCCAGTACTTC.

This rearrangement joins TRBV7-3 to TRBJ2-1; 13 bases map to TRBD2. Germline CDR1 SGHTA, CDR2 FQGTGA. This CDR3 contains 17 residues. Germline trimming cut 5 bases from V and 7 bases from J; bases unmatched to any gene: 11. Here the CDR3 reads CASSPKATSGRMNEQFF. CDR3 coding DNA: TGTGCCAGCAGCCCCAAAGCGACTAGCGGGAGGATGAATGAGCAGTTCTTC.

The CDR3 bases are TGTGCCAGCAGCTTAGTTGGCAACAATGAGCAGTTCTTC. Translating gives CASSLVGNNEQFF. This sequence joins TRBV7-2 and TRBJ2-1; D gene ambiguous. The CDR3 runs to 13 residues. V was trimmed by 1 base and J by 5 bases, leaving 6 bases between them. Germline-derived CDR1 and CDR2 are SGHTA and FQGNSA. The full variable domain, its missing parts supplied by reference TRBV7-2 and TRBJ2-1, is GAGVSQSPSNKVTEKGKDVELRCDPISGHTALYWYRQSLGQGLEFLIYFQGNSAPDKSGLPSDRFSAERTGGSVSTLTIQRTQQEDSAVYLCASSLVGNNEQFFGPGTRLTVL.

This clone was counted only a few times. The chain carries TRBV30 and TRBJ2-5; 9 nucleotides agree with TRBD1. The CDR3 length is 16 residues. The V and J ends lost 1 base and 4 bases, in that order; junction bases with no gene match: 10. Germline V CDR1 and CDR2: GTSNPN, SVGIG (reference sequence). In DNA, the CDR3 is TGTGCCTGGAGTGCAGTGACTGCGGACAGGGGAGAGACCCAGTACTTC. As protein: CAWSAVTADRGETQYF.

This clone was picked up a small number of times. The V gene is TRBV7-2, the J gene TRBJ2-5; 14 positions agree with TRBD2. The germline V gene has CDR1 SGHTA and CDR2 FQGNSA. The CDR3 has 15 amino acids. After removal of 5 bases from V and 7 bases from J, the junction contained 6 bases not matched to a gene. CDR3 sequence: CASSPGTSGGGTQYF. The CDR3 DNA follows: TGTGCCAGCAGCCCCGGGACTAGCGGGGGTGGGACCCAGTACTTC.

This clone was detected a few times. This chain uses TRBV11-2 with TRBJ2-3, with D hard to call. V gave up 4 bases and J gave up 2 bases, with 7 bases separating them. This CDR3 has 13 residues. CDR1 and CDR2 from the germline V gene are SGHAT and FQNNGV. The CDR3 here is CASSYRYTDTQYF. DNA of the CDR3: TGTGCCAGCAGCTACCGCTACACAGATACGCAGTATTTT.

V usage is TRBV15 and J usage is TRBJ1-1, with D unresolved. V lost 4 bases and J lost 0, with 12 bases in between. In germline, CDR1 is LNHNV, CDR2 YYDKDF (reference sequence). CDR3 length equals 15 residues. CDR3 nucleotides: TGTGCCACCAGCAAGGATTTGGGGATGAACACTGAAGCTTTCTTT. It translates to CATSKDLGMNTEAFF.

This clone was seen repeatedly, ten times or more. The CDR3 sequence: CASGSTDTQYF. The CDR3 nucleotides read TGTGCCAGTGGGAGCACAGATACGCAGTATTTT. The chain joins TRBV19 to TRBJ2-3; D unresolved. Trimming removed 8 bases from V and 0 bases from J, with 3 bases in between. This CDR3 has 11 residues. Germline V lookup: CDR1 LNHDA, CDR2 SQIVND (reference sequence). The full variable domain, in which reference TRBV19 and TRBJ2-3 provide the parts outside the CDR3, is DGGITQSPKYLFRKEGQNVTLSCEQNLNHDAMYWYRQDPGQGLRLIYYSQIVNDFQKGDIAEGYSVSREKKESFPLTVTSAQKNPTAFYLCASGSTDTQYFGPGTRLTVL.

The chain combines TRBV12-5 with TRBJ2-1; D ambiguous. This CDR3 has 13 amino acids. Germline values: CDR1 LGHNT, CDR2 FRNRAP. The V end lost 6 bases, the J end lost 2 bases, and 8 bases lay between the germline ends. CDR3 amino acids: CASGSRAYNEQFF. CDR3 bases: TGTGCTAGTGGGAGTCGGGCCTACAATGAGCAGTTCTTC.

This clone was seen a few times. This rearrangement joins TRBV28 to TRBJ2-6; D ambiguous. CDR3 length: 15 amino acids. V was trimmed by 8 bases and J by 0 bases, leaving 11 bases between them. Germline CDR1 and CDR2: MDHEN and SYDVKM. The CDR3 nucleotides read TGTGCCAGCGGGCACTGGATCTCTGGGGCCAACGTCCTGACTTTC. The encoded protein is CASGHWISGANVLTF.

This chain links TRBV30 with TRBJ2-1; 13 bases are shared with TRBD2. J lost 5 bases, V lost 4 bases, and 2 bases had no gene match. The CDR3 runs to 14 residues. CDR1 GTSNPN and CDR2 SVGIG come from the germline V gene (reference sequence). Here the CDR3 DNA reads TGTGCCTGGAAACTAGCGGGAGGGCACAATGAGCAGTTCTTC. Protein sequence: CAWKLAGGHNEQFF.

J is TRBJ1-5 and V is TRBV6-6; D perhaps matches TRBD1 (5 bases). In germline, CDR1 is MNHNY, CDR2 SVGAGI (reference sequence). The CDR3 is 15 amino acids. Between the trimmed V and J ends, which lost 7 bases and 7 bases, there was a span of 20 bases. The CDR3 sequence is CASTHGRVYSQPQHF. CDR3 nucleotide sequence: TGTGCCAGCACTCACGGCAGGGTCTATAGCCAGCCCCAGCATTTT.

The rearrangement joins TRBV9 to TRBJ2-5; either TRBD1 or TRBD2 may supply D (5 bases each). There are 13 residues in the CDR3. Germline V gene sequence: CDR1 SGDLS, CDR2 YYNGEE. Trimming pared 2 bases from V and 5 bases from J, leaving 10 bases between. The CDR3 spells CASSVLAGETQYF. CDR3 DNA: TGTGCCAGCAGCGTCCTAGCAGGGGAGACCCAGTACTTC.